The clone carrying this T cell receptor (beta chain) was detected only a few times. Its antigen is not identified. The germline V gene has CDR1 SEHNR and CDR2 FQNEAQ (reference sequence). Deletions cut 2 bases from V and 8 bases from J, with 7 bases between. This CDR3 has 12 residues. This entry belongs to a study of beta chain features in type 1 diabetes. Every isolated RNA sample was fully reverse transcribed, so sequencing captured expressed TCRB transcripts. Profiling relied on immunoSEQ multiplex PCR, and the TCRdb table lists in-frame clones only, not all of them. Of a few hundred thousand clones in the sample, 10% to 15% are singletons; the top ten hold around 0.01%. Study-wide results and caveats: Moderately but significantly shorter TCRB CDR3s were found in Type 1 diabetes patients in all four CD4+ subsets.

The source of this sequence is a woman aged 18-35 years with type 1 diabetes. Sequenced sample: naive CD4+ T cells from blood. J is TRBJ2-1 and V is TRBV7-9, with D unclear. CDR3 nucleotides: TGTGCCAGCAGCTTAACCCTATATGAGCAGTTCTTC. Translation gives CASSLTLYEQFF.